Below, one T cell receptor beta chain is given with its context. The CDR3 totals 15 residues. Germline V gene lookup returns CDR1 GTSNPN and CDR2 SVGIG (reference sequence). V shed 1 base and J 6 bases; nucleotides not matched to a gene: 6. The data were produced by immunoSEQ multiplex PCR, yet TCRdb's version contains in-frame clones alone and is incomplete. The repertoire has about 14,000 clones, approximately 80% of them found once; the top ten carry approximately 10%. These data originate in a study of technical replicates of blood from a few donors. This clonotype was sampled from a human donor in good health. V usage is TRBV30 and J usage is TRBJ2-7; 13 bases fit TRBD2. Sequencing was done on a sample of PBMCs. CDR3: CAWSDPGLAGPEQYF. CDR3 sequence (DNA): TGTGCCTGGAGTGACCCGGGACTAGCGGGACCCGAGCAGTACTTC.